This is a list of T cell receptor beta chains from one sample in a study of response to subunit inactivated influenza vaccine. TCRdb passed the RT-PCR reads through MiXCR, listing each CDR3 protein once. The sample comprises fewer than 700,000 distinct CDR3 sequences, over 10% of which are singletons, and roughly 14% rests with the top ten. The sample in question was PBMCs from blood, obtained roughly 6 weeks after vaccination. These receptors were collected from a man between 50 and 59 years old who received an inactivated influenza vaccine. The CDR3 runs from the conserved cysteine through the conserved F or W. D genes are given only for firm matches. Expanded clones are given a class, and other clones once, few, many or no size at all.

>TRBV3-1|NA|TRBJ1-4|NA
CASSQDLTPGLKLFF
TGTGCCAGCAGCCAAGACCTGACTCCGGGATTAAAACTGTTTTTT
>TRBV5-6|NA|TRBJ2-3|NA
CASSLSREVNTQYF
TGTGCCAGCAGCTTGAGCAGGGAGGTGAATACGCAGTATTTT
>TRBV4-3|TRBD1|TRBJ2-3|NA
CASSQKQGRAQIRRGSYF
TGCGCCAGCAGCCAAAAACAGGGGCGGGCACAGATACGCAGGGGCTCCTATTTT
>TRBV28|NA|TRBJ2-7|few
CASSFGQPRTEQYF
TGTGCCAGCAGTTTTGGACAACCTCGAACCGAGCAGTACTTC
>TRBV7-2|NA|TRBJ2-7|NA
CASSPEALGEQYF
TGTGCCAGCAGCCCCGAGGCTCTCGGTGAGCAGTACTTC
>TRBV12-3/TRBV12-4|TRBD2|TRBJ2-3|few
CASRSSGGAVAADTQYF
TGTGCCAGCAGGTCCAGCGGGGGGGCCGTCGCTGCAGATACGCAGTATTTT
>TRBV4-1|NA|TRBJ1-4|NA
CASSRVWASRGTNEKLFF
TGCGCCAGCAGCCGGGTATGGGCCTCAAGAGGGACTAATGAAAAACTGTTTTTT
>TRBV5-5|NA|TRBJ2-7|NA
CASTIRDGSYEQYF
TGTGCCAGCACCATTCGGGACGGATCCTACGAGCAGTACTTC
>TRBV20-1|NA|TRBJ2-3|many
CSAKATSTDTQYF
TGCAGTGCTAAAGCGACTAGCACAGATACGCAGTATTTT
>TRBV12-3/TRBV12-4|NA|TRBJ1-6|few
CASSLGGINSPLHF
TGTGCCAGCAGTTTGGGCGGTATCAATTCACCCCTCCACTTT
>TRBV2|TRBD1|TRBJ2-7|few
CASSAKAGTVSYEQYF
TGTGCCAGCAGCGCCAAGGCCGGGACAGTCTCCTACGAGCAGTACTTC
>TRBV14|TRBD2|TRBJ2-1|few
CASSRTGLAPHNEQFF
TGTGCCAGCAGCCGAACCGGACTAGCTCCACACAATGAGCAGTTCTTC
>TRBV28|TRBD2|TRBJ2-3|few
CASSGLANMDTQYF
TGTGCCAGCTCCGGACTAGCGAACATGGATACGCAGTATTTT
>TRBV12-3/TRBV12-4|NA|TRBJ1-4|many
CASKTGLGEKLFF
TGTGCCAGCAAAACAGGGCTCGGAGAAAAACTGTTTTTT